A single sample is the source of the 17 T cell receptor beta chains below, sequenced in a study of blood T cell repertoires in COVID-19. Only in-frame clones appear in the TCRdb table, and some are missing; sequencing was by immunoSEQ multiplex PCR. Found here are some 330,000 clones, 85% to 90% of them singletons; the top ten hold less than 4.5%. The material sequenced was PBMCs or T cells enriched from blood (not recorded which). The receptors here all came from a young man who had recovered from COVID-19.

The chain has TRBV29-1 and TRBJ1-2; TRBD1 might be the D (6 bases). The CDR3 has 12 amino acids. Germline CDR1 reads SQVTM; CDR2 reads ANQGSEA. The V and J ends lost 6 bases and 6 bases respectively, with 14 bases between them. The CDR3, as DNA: TGCAGCGTGGATCAGGGGTTCGATGGCTACACCTTC. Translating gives CSVDQGFDGYTF. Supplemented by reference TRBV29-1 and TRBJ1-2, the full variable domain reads SAVISQKPSRDICQRGTSLTIQCQVDSQVTMMFWYRQQPGQSLTLIATANQGSEATYESGFVIDKFPISRPNLTFSTLTVSNMSPEDSSIYLCSVDQGFDGYTFGSGTRLTVV.

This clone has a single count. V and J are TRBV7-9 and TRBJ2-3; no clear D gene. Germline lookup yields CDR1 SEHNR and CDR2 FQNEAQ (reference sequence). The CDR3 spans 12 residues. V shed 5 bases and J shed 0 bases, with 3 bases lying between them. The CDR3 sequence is CASSVSTDTQYF. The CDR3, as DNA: TGTGCCAGCAGCGTAAGCACAGATACGCAGTATTTT.

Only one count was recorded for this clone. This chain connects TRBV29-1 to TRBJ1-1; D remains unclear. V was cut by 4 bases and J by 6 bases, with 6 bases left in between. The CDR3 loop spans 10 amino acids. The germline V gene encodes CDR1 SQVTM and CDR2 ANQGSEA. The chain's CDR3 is CSVGGAEAFF. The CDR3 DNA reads TGCAGCGTTGGCGGGGCTGAAGCTTTCTTT.

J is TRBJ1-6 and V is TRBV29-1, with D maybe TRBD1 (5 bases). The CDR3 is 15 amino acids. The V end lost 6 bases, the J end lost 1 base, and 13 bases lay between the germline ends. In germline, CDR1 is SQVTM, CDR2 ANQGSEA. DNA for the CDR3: TGCAGCGTGGGGGGGGGAGGATCCTATAATTCACCCCTCCACTTT. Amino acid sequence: CSVGGGGSYNSPLHF.

This chain's CDR3 is CATSSESQETQYF. The CDR3, as DNA: TGTGCCACCAGTTCAGAAAGCCAAGAGACCCAGTACTTC. The chain joins TRBV24-1 to TRBJ2-5; D is uncertain. The germline gives CDR1 KGHDR, CDR2 SFDVKD. V lost 6 bases and J lost 1, with 8 bases in between. The CDR3 totals 13 residues.

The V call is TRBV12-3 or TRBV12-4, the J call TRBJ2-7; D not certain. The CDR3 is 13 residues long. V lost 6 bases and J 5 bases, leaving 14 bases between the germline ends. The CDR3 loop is CASSHMESNEQYF. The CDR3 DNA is TGTGCCAGCAGCCACATGGAGTCCAACGAGCAGTACTTC.

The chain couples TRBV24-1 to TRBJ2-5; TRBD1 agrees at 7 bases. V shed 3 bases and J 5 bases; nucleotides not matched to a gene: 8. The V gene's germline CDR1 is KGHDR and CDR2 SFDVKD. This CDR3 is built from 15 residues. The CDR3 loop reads CATSDLIDRAETQYF. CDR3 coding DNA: TGTGCCACCAGTGATCTAATCGACAGGGCTGAGACCCAGTACTTC.

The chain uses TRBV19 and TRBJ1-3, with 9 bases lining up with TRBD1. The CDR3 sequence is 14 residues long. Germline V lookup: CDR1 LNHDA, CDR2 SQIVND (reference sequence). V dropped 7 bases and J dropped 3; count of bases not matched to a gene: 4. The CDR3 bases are TGTGCCAGTATTTACAGGGGGCTTGGAAACACCATATATTTT. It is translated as CASIYRGLGNTIYF.

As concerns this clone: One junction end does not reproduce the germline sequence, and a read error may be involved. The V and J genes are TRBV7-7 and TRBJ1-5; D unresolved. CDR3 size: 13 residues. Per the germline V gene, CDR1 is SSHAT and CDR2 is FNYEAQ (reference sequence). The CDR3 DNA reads TGTGCTAGCAGCTATGGGGAGGGCCAGCCCCAGCATTTT. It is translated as CASSYGEGQPQHF.

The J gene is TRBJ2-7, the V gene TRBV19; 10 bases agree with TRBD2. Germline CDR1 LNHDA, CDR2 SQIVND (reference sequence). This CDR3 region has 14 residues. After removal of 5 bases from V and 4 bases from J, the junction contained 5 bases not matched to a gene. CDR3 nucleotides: TGTGCCAGTAGTCAAGCGGGAGGGCCGTACGAGCAGTACTTC. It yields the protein CASSQAGGPYEQYF.

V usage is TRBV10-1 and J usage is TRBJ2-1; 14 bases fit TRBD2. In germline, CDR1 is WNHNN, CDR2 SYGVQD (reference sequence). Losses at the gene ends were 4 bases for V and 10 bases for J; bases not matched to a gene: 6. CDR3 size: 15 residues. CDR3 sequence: CASSGGLAGAWEQFF. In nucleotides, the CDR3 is TGCGCCAGCAGTGGGGGACTAGCGGGAGCTTGGGAGCAGTTCTTC.

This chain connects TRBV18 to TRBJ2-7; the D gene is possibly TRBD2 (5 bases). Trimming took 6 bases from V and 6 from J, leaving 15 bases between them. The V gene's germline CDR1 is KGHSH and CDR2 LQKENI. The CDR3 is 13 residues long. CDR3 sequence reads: CASSVYRTSEQYF. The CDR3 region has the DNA TGTGCCAGCTCGGTGTATAGGACTTCCGAGCAGTACTTC.

The CDR3 DNA reads as TGTGCCAGCAGCCAAGACCTATGGGGCTACACCTTC. Translating it yields CASSQDLWGYTF. V usage is TRBV3-1 (or the pseudogene TRBV3-2) and J usage is TRBJ1-2, with D hard to call. Germline CDR1 reads LGHDT; CDR2 reads YNNKEL (reference sequence). The CDR3 totals 12 residues. Trimming cost V 0 bases and J 8 bases, with 7 bases left between them.

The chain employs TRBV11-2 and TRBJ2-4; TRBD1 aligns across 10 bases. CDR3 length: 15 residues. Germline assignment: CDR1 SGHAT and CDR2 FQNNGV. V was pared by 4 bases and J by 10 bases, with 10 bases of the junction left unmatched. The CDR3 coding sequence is TGTGCCAGCAGCTCCGGGACAGGGGTGTTTGAGATTCAGTACTTC. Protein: CASSSGTGVFEIQYF.

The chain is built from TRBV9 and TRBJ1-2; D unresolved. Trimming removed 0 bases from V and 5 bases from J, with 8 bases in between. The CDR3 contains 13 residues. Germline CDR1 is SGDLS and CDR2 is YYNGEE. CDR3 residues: CASSVDEGYGYTF. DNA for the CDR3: TGTGCCAGCAGCGTAGATGAGGGTTATGGCTACACCTTC.

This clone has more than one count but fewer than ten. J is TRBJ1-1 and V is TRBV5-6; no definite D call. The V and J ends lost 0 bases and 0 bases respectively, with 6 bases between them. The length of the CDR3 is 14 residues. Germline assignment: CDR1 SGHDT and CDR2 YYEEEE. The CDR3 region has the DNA TGTGCCAGCAGCTTGGCGGTGGTGAACACTGAAGCTTTCTTT. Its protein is CASSLAVVNTEAFF.

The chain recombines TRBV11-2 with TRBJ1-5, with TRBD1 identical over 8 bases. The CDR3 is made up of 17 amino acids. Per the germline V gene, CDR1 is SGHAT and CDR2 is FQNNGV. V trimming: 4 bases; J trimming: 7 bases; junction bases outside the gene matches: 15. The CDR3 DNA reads TGTGCCAGCAGCTCCTCGCCCATTGGACAGGGCATCCAGCCCCAGCATTTT. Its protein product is CASSSSPIGQGIQPQHF. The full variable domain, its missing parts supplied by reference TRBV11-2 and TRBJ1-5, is EAGVAQSPRYKIIEKRQSVAFWCNPISGHATLYWYQQILGQGPKLLIQFQNNGVVDDSQLPKDRFSAERLKGVDSTLKIQPAKLEDSAVYLCASSSSPIGQGIQPQHFGDGTRLSIL.